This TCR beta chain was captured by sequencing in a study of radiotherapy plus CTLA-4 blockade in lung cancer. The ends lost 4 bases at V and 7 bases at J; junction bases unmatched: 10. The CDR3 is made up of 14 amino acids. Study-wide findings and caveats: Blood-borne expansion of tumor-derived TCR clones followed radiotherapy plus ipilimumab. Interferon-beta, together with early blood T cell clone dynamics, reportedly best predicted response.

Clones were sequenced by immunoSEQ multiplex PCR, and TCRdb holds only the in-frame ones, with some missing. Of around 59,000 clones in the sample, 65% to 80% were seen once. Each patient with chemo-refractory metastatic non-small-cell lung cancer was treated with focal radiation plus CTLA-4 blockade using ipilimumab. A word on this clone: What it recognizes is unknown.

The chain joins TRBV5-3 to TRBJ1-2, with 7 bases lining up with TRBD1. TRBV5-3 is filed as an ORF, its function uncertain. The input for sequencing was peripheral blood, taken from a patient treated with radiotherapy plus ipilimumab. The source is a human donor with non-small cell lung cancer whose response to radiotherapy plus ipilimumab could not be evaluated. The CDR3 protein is CARSINRGPGGYTF. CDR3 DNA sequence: TGTGCCAGAAGCATAAACAGGGGACCAGGTGGCTACACCTTC.